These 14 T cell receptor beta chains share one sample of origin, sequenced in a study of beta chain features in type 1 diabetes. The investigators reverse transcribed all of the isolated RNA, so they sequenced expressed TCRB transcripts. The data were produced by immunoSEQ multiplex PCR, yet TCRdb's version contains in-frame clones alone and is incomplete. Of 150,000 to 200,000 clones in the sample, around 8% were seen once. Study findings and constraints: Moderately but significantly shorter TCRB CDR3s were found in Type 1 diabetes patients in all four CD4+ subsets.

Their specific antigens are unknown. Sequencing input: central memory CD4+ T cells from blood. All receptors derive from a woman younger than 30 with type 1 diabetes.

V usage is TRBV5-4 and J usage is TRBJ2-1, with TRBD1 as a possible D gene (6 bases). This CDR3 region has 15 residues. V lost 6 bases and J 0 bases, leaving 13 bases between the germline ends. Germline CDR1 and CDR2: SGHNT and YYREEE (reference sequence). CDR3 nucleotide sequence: TGTGCCAGCACCCGAGGGGGAAGCTCCTACAATGAGCAGTTCTTC. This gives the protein CASTRGGSSYNEQFF.

The CDR3 bases are TGTGCCACCACTCCCACCGGGGAGCTGTTTTTT. Translated, it gives CATTPTGELFF. The chain is built from TRBV11-2 and TRBJ2-2; D is unclear. The V end was cut by 10 bases, the J end by 4 bases, with 7 bases between. This CDR3 is built from 11 residues. CDR1 SGHAT and CDR2 FQNNGV come from the germline V gene.

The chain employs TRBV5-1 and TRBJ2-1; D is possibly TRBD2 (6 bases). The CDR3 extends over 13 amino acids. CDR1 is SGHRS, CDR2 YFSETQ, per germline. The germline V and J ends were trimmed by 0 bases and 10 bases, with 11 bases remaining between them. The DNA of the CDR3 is TGCGCCAGCAGCTTGGGTCCCCGGGGGGAGCAGTTCTTC. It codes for CASSLGPRGEQFF.

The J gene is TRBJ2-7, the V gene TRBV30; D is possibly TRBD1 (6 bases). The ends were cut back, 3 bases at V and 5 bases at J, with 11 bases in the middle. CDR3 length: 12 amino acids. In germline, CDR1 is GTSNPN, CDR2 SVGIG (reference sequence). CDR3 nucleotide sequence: TGTGCCTGGAGCCGAACAGGGAACGAGCAGTACTTC. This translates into CAWSRTGNEQYF.

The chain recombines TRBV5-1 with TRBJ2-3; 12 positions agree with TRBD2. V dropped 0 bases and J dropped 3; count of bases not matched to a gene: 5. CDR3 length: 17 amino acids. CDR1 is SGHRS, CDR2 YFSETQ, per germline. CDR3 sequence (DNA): TGCGCCAGCAGCTTGGTGGCTAGCGGGGGGGCAACAGATACGCAGTATTTT. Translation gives CASSLVASGGATDTQYF.

CDR3 region: CACNRVENIQYF. The CDR3 DNA follows: TGTGCCTGCAACAGGGTAGAGAACATTCAGTACTTC. The rearrangement uses TRBV30 and TRBJ2-4; D may be TRBD1 (6 bases). Germline V CDR1 and CDR2: GTSNPN, SVGIG (reference sequence). V was clipped by 6 bases and J by 7 bases, with 13 bases between them. The CDR3 spans 12 residues.

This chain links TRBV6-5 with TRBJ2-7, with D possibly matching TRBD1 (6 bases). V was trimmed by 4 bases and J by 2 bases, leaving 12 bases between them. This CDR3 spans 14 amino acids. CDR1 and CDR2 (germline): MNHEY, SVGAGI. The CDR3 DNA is TGTGCCAGCAGTTCGTGGGGGCCGCCCTACGAGCAGTACTTC. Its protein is CASSSWGPPYEQYF.

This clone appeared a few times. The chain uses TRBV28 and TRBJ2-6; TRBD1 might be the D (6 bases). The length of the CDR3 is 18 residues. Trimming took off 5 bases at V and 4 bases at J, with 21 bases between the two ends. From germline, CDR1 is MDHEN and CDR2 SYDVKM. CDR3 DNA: TGTGCCAGCAGTGGGGCCCTGGGGGCAGGTTCGGGGGCCAACGTCCTGACTTTC. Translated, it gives CASSGALGAGSGANVLTF.

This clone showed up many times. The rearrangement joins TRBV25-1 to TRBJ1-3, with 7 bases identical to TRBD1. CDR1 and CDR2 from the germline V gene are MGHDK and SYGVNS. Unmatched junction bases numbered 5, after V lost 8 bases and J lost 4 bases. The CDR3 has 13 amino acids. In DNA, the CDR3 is TGTGCCAGCCAGACAGGGATCGGAAACACCATATATTTT. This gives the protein CASQTGIGNTIYF.

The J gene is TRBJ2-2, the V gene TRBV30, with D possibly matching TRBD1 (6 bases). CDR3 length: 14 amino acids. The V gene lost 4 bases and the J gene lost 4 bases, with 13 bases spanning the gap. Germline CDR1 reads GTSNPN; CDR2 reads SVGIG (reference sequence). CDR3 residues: CAWNRGGSTGELFF. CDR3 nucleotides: TGTGCCTGGAACAGAGGGGGTTCCACCGGGGAGCTGTTTTTT.

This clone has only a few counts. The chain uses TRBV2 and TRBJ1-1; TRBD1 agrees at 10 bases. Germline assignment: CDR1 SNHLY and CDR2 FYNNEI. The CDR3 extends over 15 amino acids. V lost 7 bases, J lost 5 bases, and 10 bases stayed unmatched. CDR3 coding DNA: TGTGCCAGCACTAGAAGGACAGGGGGGAGGACTGAAGCTTTCTTT. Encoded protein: CASTRRTGGRTEAFF.

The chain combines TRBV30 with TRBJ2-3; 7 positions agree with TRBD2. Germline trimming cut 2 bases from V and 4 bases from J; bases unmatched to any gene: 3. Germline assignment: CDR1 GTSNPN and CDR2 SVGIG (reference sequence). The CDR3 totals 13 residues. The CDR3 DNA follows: TGTGCCTGGAGTCTAGGGAGGGCAGATACGCAGTATTTT. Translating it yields CAWSLGRADTQYF.

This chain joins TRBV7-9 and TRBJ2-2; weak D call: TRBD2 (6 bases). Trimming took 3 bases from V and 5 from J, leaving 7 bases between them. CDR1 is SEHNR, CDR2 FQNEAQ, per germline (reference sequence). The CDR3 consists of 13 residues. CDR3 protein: CASSLEGTGELFF. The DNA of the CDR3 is TGTGCCAGCAGCTTGGAGGGGACCGGGGAGCTGTTTTTT.

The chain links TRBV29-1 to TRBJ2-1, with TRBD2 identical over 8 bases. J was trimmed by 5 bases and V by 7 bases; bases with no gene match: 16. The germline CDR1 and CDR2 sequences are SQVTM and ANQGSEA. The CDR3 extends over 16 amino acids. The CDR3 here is CSATGPSGLRDNEQFF. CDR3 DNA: TGCAGCGCAACGGGGCCTAGCGGGCTTCGGGACAATGAGCAGTTCTTC.